This T cell receptor (beta chain) was sequenced in a study of CD8+ T cells in alopecia areata. The wider study: A regimen of oral tofacitinib, 5 to 10 mg twice daily, was given to treated patients. Regarding the study as a whole: Normal-skin resident alphabeta T cells also appear among scalp sample sequences.

The V end was cut by 4 bases, the J end by 4 bases, with 14 bases between. Germline CDR1 is SGHTA and CDR2 is FQGTGA. The CDR3 consists of 14 residues. In each case, RNA was isolated and then reverse transcribed into cDNA as the sequencing template. Produced via immunoSEQ multiplex PCR; TCRdb's table is partial and in-frame only. In the table there are approximately 140,000 clones, around 50% of which are singletons. Remarks on this clone: Its specificity is unknown.

This receptor was obtained from a human donor with alopecia areata. V gene TRBV7-3 combines with J gene TRBJ2-7; either TRBD1 or TRBD2 may supply D (5 bases each). Sequencing used CD4+ T cells sorted from blood. For the CDR3, the DNA is TGTGCCAGCAGCTCCCGGGACCGCCTTTACGAGCAGTACTTC. The encoded protein is CASSSRDRLYEQYF.